These 14 T cell receptor beta chains originate from one sample sequenced in a study of OX40 agonist ivuxolimab in advanced cancers. Assay: immunoSEQ multiplex PCR; the TCRdb copy retains only in-frame clones and omits some. The data hold some 21,000 clones, with over 70% observed a single time. Here the sequenced sample was CD4+ or CD8+ T cells sorted from blood, taken in a trial of the OX40 agonist ivuxolimab. The receptors come from an adult with an advanced solid tumor such as melanoma, head and neck, liver or kidney cancer.

This clone showed up just a few times. The chain has TRBV5-1 and TRBJ2-7; 8 bases agree with TRBD1. The V gene's germline CDR1 is SGHRS and CDR2 YFSETQ. This CDR3 is 13 amino acids long. J was trimmed by 5 bases and V by 3 bases; bases with no gene match: 4. The CDR3, as DNA: TGCGCCAGCAGCTGGGCGACAGGGGACGAGCAGTACTTC. Translated: CASSWATGDEQYF.

The chain has TRBV6-4 and TRBJ1-5; 9 bases map to TRBD1. Germline values: CDR1 MRHNA, CDR2 SNTAGT. This CDR3 comprises 16 residues. J was trimmed by 6 bases and V by 3 bases; bases with no gene match: 9. The CDR3 reads CASSDFSGQGTQPQHF. For the CDR3, the DNA is TGTGCCAGCAGTGATTTCTCGGGACAGGGCACTCAGCCCCAGCATTTT.

The chain couples TRBV27 to TRBJ2-1; perhaps TRBD2 as D (5 bases). The germline V gene has CDR1 MNHEY and CDR2 SMNVEV (reference sequence). CDR3 size: 15 residues. The V gene lost 6 bases and the J gene lost 5 bases, with 17 bases spanning the gap. CDR3 DNA sequence: TGTGCCAGCAGCCTATCCTCAGGACTCCACAATGAGCAGTTCTTC. Translated, it gives CASSLSSGLHNEQFF.

This chain links TRBV11-2 with TRBJ2-7, with TRBD1 as a possible D gene (5 bases). The V end was cut by 1 base, the J end by 6 bases, with 13 bases between. Per germline, CDR1 SGHAT and CDR2 FQNNGV. This CDR3 has 14 residues. The CDR3 loop is CASSLVQDISEQYF. The DNA for the CDR3 is TGTGCCAGCAGCTTAGTCCAGGACATTTCCGAGCAGTACTTC.

This chain joins TRBV7-9 and TRBJ2-7, with 12 bases that match TRBD1. Trimming took 8 bases from V and 5 from J; bases not matched to a gene: 7. Germline V gives CDR1 SEHNR, CDR2 FQNEAQ (reference sequence). The CDR3 is 14 amino acids. This CDR3 is CASSSGTGGDEQYF. As DNA, the CDR3 is TGTGCCAGCTCTTCCGGGACAGGGGGCGACGAGCAGTACTTC.

This sequence joins TRBV2 and TRBJ2-7, with 8 bases that match TRBD1. The germline V gene encodes CDR1 SNHLY and CDR2 FYNNEI. CDR3 length: 14 amino acids. J was trimmed by 3 bases and V by 6 bases; bases with no gene match: 7. CDR3 coding DNA: TGTGCCAGCAGCCCGGAGGACAGGGTCTACGAGCAGTACTTC. Translating it yields CASSPEDRVYEQYF.

The chain employs TRBV6-1 and TRBJ2-5, with D hard to call. The J call is doubtful: the DNA matches TRBJ2-7 better. This CDR3 comprises 15 residues. Germline V CDR1 and CDR2: MNHNS, SASEGT. The CDR3 here is CASSLVTSGGYEQYF. The CDR3 nucleotides read TGTGCCAGCAGCCTCGTTACCTCCGGCGGATACGAGCAGTACTTC.

The rearrangement joins TRBV10-3 to TRBJ2-1, with unresolved D. The CDR3 runs 14 residues. Germline V gene sequence: CDR1 ENHRY, CDR2 SYGVKD. Trimming took off 4 bases at V and 5 bases at J, with 12 bases between the two ends. The CDR3 reads CAISVGANNNEQFF. CDR3 DNA sequence: TGTGCCATCAGTGTTGGCGCTAATAACAATGAGCAGTTCTTC.

This chain connects TRBV6-6 to TRBJ1-1; D not certain. There are 12 residues in the CDR3. The germline gives CDR1 MNHNY, CDR2 SVGAGI (reference sequence). The ends were cut back, 2 bases at V and 5 bases at J, with 6 bases in the middle. CDR3 DNA: TGTGCCAGCAGTTACGCGGGGACTGAAGCTTTCTTT. This sequence encodes CASSYAGTEAFF.

This chain joins TRBV5-1 and TRBJ2-5; no clear D. Looked up from germline, CDR1 is SGHRS and CDR2 is YFSETQ. Between the trimmed V and J ends, which lost 3 bases and 3 bases, there was a span of 6 bases. The CDR3 is 12 amino acids. The CDR3 here is CASSSPKETQYF. CDR3 sequence (DNA): TGCGCCAGCAGCTCGCCGAAAGAGACCCAGTACTTC.

In DNA form, the CDR3 reads TGTGCCAGCAGTTCGCGCGCGGGGGGGCCGGGGGAGCAGTACTTC. This gives the protein CASSSRAGGPGEQYF. The V gene is TRBV27, the J gene TRBJ2-7, with 9 nucleotides matching TRBD2. V was clipped by 4 bases and J by 7 bases; unmatched bases: 11. Germline assignment: CDR1 MNHEY and CDR2 SMNVEV (reference sequence). CDR3 length: 15 amino acids.

This chain joins TRBV14 and TRBJ1-2; D is possibly TRBD1 (5 bases). CDR1 is SGHDN and CDR2 is FVKESK in the germline V gene. The CDR3 extends over 13 amino acids. Trimming removed 1 base at V and 2 bases at J, with 5 bases between. In nucleotides, the CDR3 is TGTGCCAGCAGCCAAGGACAGAACTATGGCTACACCTTC. Protein sequence: CASSQGQNYGYTF.

The rearrangement links TRBV6-5 to TRBJ1-1, with 7 nucleotides matching TRBD1. V was pared by 6 bases and J by 5 bases, with 6 bases of the junction left unmatched. CDR3 length: 13 amino acids. Germline V CDR1 and CDR2: MNHEY, SVGAGI. The CDR3 reads CASREPGGTEAFF. For the CDR3, the DNA is TGTGCCAGCAGGGAACCAGGGGGGACTGAAGCTTTCTTT.

Of note for this clone: A read error may account for a junction end that differs from germline. This chain joins TRBV6-6 and TRBJ2-5; 12 nucleotides agree with TRBD1. This CDR3 spans 16 amino acids. Germline V gene data show CDR1 as MNHNY and CDR2 as SVGAGI (reference sequence). The CDR3 DNA reads as TGTGCCAGCAGCTCCCTCCGGGACAGGGGGCAGGGGACCCAGCACTTC. It codes for CASSSLRDRGQGTQHF.